These 27 T cell receptor beta chains share one sample of origin, sequenced in a study of blood T cell repertoires in COVID-19. Only in-frame clones appear in the TCRdb table, and some are missing; sequencing was by immunoSEQ multiplex PCR. The sample consists of about 200,000 clones, approximately 81% of them appearing once. Sequencing was carried out using PBMCs or T cells enriched from blood (not recorded which). These receptors originate from a man aged 40-50 years who had recovered from COVID-19.

This chain connects TRBV6-2 or TRBV6-3 to TRBJ2-1; D perhaps matches TRBD2 (5 bases). CDR1 and CDR2 from the germline V gene are MNHEY and SVGEGT. This CDR3 has 16 amino acids. V dropped 3 bases and J dropped 1 base, with 13 bases sitting between them. CDR3 loop: CASSYDSQRSYNEQFF. The CDR3 DNA sequence: TGTGCCAGCAGTTATGACTCCCAGCGGTCCTACAATGAGCAGTTCTTC.

This clone was observed a handful of times. The chain employs TRBV7-9 and TRBJ2-1; 7 nucleotides line up with TRBD1. The V and J ends lost 3 bases and 8 bases, in that order; junction bases with no gene match: 10. The germline V gene has CDR1 SEHNR and CDR2 FQNEAQ (reference sequence). This CDR3 has 15 amino acids. The CDR3 DNA reads as TGTGCCAGCAGCTTCAACAGGGGAGTTGGGGATGAGCAGTTCTTC. It specifies CASSFNRGVGDEQFF.

The rearrangement uses TRBV30 and TRBJ2-2; 14 positions match TRBD2. V was pared by 3 bases and J by 1 base, with 13 bases of the junction left unmatched. Germline values: CDR1 GTSNPN, CDR2 SVGIG (reference sequence). This CDR3 has 20 amino acids. In nucleotides, the CDR3 is TGTGCCTGGAGGGGAAAAGAGGGACTAGCGGGAGCGAAGAACACCGGGGAGCTGTTTTTT. Encoded protein: CAWRGKEGLAGAKNTGELFF.

The chain has TRBV6-5 and TRBJ2-3, with 10 positions matching TRBD1. Germline loops: CDR1 MNHEY, CDR2 SVGAGI. The trim removed 8 bases at V and 5 bases at J, leaving 10 bases unmatched. This CDR3 contains 15 residues. The CDR3: CASEPTGGFQDTQYF. The CDR3 nucleotides read TGTGCCAGCGAGCCGACAGGGGGCTTTCAAGATACGCAGTATTTT.

CDR3 loop: CASSLDGLADTSYEQYF. The CDR3 DNA is TGTGCCAGCAGCTTAGATGGGCTAGCGGATACATCCTACGAGCAGTACTTC. This chain links TRBV11-2 with TRBJ2-7, with 7 bases fitting TRBD2. With V trimmed by 0 bases and J by 1 base, 9 bases remained unmatched. Germline V lookup: CDR1 SGHAT, CDR2 FQNNGV. The CDR3 covers 17 residues.

The rearrangement joins TRBV5-6 to TRBJ2-3; tentatively, D is TRBD2 (6 bases). Germline V CDR1 and CDR2: SGHDT, YYEEEE. The CDR3 contains 13 residues. Trimming left V 2 bases short and J 4 bases short, with 8 bases between. CDR3 bases: TGTGCCAGCAGCTTTTCGGGGGCAGATACGCAGTATTTT. This gives the protein CASSFSGADTQYF.

The V and J genes are TRBV18 and TRBJ2-1, with D perhaps TRBD1 (6 bases). This CDR3 is 16 amino acids long. CDR1 is KGHSH and CDR2 is LQKENI in the germline V gene. Trimming left V 2 bases short and J 7 bases short, with 18 bases between. The CDR3 loop reads CASSPFKGGSRNEQFF. CDR3 coding DNA: TGTGCCAGCTCACCATTCAAAGGGGGTTCAAGGAATGAGCAGTTCTTC.

CDR3 sequence: CAIGRGNQPQHF. CDR3 DNA: TGTGCCATAGGCCGGGGTAATCAGCCCCAGCATTTT. The chain is built from TRBV28 and TRBJ1-5; no reliable D call. V dropped 10 bases and J dropped 4 bases, with 11 bases sitting between them. Germline V gene sequence: CDR1 MDHEN, CDR2 SYDVKM. The CDR3 spans 12 residues.

This chain joins TRBV12-3 or TRBV12-4 and TRBJ1-2, with TRBD1 matching 9 bases. The CDR3 is 13 amino acids. The ends lost 4 bases at V and 5 bases at J; junction bases unmatched: 2. The CDR3 spells CASSSGQGYGYTF. In nucleotides, the CDR3 is TGTGCCAGCAGTTCGGGACAGGGTTATGGCTACACCTTC.

The chain employs TRBV5-1 and TRBJ1-2, with D maybe TRBD1 (6 bases). CDR3 length: 14 amino acids. The germline CDR1 and CDR2 sequences are SGHRS and YFSETQ. Trimming removed 3 bases at V and 4 bases at J, with 13 bases between. CDR3 sequence: CASSYTDRSYGYTF. In DNA, the CDR3 is TGCGCCAGCAGCTACACAGACAGGAGCTATGGCTACACCTTC.

The CDR3 here is CASSSSHLYGYTF. CDR3 nucleotide sequence: TGTGCCAGCAGTTCTAGTCATCTTTATGGCTACACCTTC. The V call is TRBV12-3 or TRBV12-4, the J call TRBJ1-2; no clear D gene. Between the trimmed V and J ends, which lost 4 bases and 5 bases, there was a span of 11 bases. The CDR3 totals 13 residues.

V is TRBV18 and J is TRBJ1-1; weak D call: TRBD1 (5 bases). This CDR3 is 15 amino acids long. Germline V gene lookup returns CDR1 KGHSH and CDR2 LQKENI. Trimming shortened V by 6 bases and J by 1 base, and 15 bases separated the two germline ends. The CDR3 DNA follows: TGTGCCAGCTCCCGTTCGGACATTACGAACACTGAAGCTTTCTTT. Translating gives CASSRSDITNTEAFF.

This chain links TRBV7-6 with TRBJ1-1; 7 bases are a match to TRBD1. Unmatched junction bases numbered 7, after V lost 5 bases and J lost 1 base. This CDR3 contains 15 residues. The germline gives CDR1 SGHVS, CDR2 FNYEAQ. CDR3 DNA: TGTGCCAGCAGCATCCCCGGGACAGAGAACACTGAAGCTTTCTTT. Translating gives CASSIPGTENTEAFF.

The genes are TRBV7-6 and TRBJ2-7; 10 positions agree with TRBD2. CDR3 length: 15 amino acids. The junction had 4 bases not matched to a gene; V was cut back by 2 bases and J by 3 bases. CDR1 and CDR2 (germline): SGHVS, FNYEAQ. CDR3 protein: CASSLYPSGSYEQYF. CDR3 DNA: TGTGCCAGCAGCTTATATCCTAGCGGGAGCTACGAGCAGTACTTC.

The V gene is TRBV29-1, the J gene TRBJ2-7, with 8 positions matching TRBD1. With V trimmed by 7 bases and J by 6 bases, 17 bases remained unmatched. The CDR3 extends over 15 amino acids. Germline-derived CDR1 and CDR2 are SQVTM and ANQGSEA. The CDR3 DNA follows: TGCAGCGCTTGGGGGTTACCGGGACAGGTTCTCGAGCAGTACTTC. Translation: CSAWGLPGQVLEQYF.

This chain uses TRBV7-2 with TRBJ2-7, with TRBD1 matching 9 bases. CDR3 length: 15 residues. The V gene's germline CDR1 is SGHTA and CDR2 FQGNSA. J lost 3 bases, V lost 5 bases, and 8 bases had no gene match. DNA for the CDR3: TGTGCCAGCAGCGCAACCGGGACAGGGTACTACGAGCAGTACTTC. Encoded protein: CASSATGTGYYEQYF.

A single count supports this clone. The chain combines TRBV28 with TRBJ2-7; 10 nucleotides agree with TRBD1. The trim removed 5 bases at V and 3 bases at J, leaving 4 bases unmatched. The CDR3 length is 14 residues. Germline values: CDR1 MDHEN, CDR2 SYDVKM. CDR3 residues: CASSSGTGDYEQYF. The DNA of the CDR3 is TGTGCCAGCAGTAGCGGGACAGGGGACTACGAGCAGTACTTC. The full variable domain, in which reference TRBV28 and TRBJ2-7 provide the parts outside the CDR3, is DVKVTQSSRYLVKRTGEKVFLECVQDMDHENMFWYRQDPGLGLRLIYFSYDVKMKEKGDIPEGYSVSREKKERFSLILESASTNQTSMYLCASSSGTGDYEQYFGPGTRLTVT.

This sequence joins TRBV21-1 and TRBJ2-2; the DNA was not compared with TRBD2, the D call given in the table. TRBV21-1 is annotated as a pseudogene. The CDR3 is 13 amino acids. The CDR3 DNA reads as TGTGCCAGCAGCAAAGAAGAGGTCGGGGAGCTGTTTTTT. Its translation is CASSKEEVGELFF.

The chain employs TRBV27 and TRBJ2-4; TRBD1 aligns across 7 bases. The junction had 8 bases not matched to a gene; V was cut back by 7 bases and J by 2 bases. CDR3 size: 15 residues. CDR1 MNHEY and CDR2 SMNVEV come from the germline V gene (reference sequence). The CDR3, as DNA: TGTGCCAGCACAAAGGGGGCCGGTACCAAAAACATTCAGTACTTC. Protein: CASTKGAGTKNIQYF.

V is TRBV7-9 and J is TRBJ2-1, with 8 positions matching TRBD2. Germline V CDR1 and CDR2: SEHNR, FQNEAQ (reference sequence). The trim removed 1 base at V and 8 bases at J, leaving 7 bases unmatched. This CDR3 is 15 amino acids long. CDR3 coding DNA: TGTGCCAGCAGCTTAGTACTCAAAGCGGGAGATGAGCAGTTCTTC. This encodes CASSLVLKAGDEQFF. Full variable domain (rest looked up from reference TRBV7-9 and TRBJ2-1): DTGVSQNPRHKITKRGQNVTFRCDPISEHNRLYWYRQTLGQGPEFLTYFQNEAQLEKSRLLSDRFSAERPKGSFSTLEIQRTEQGDSAMYLCASSLVLKAGDEQFFGPGTRLTVL.

The CDR3 region has the DNA TGCGCCAGCAGCAGCCGACAGGGATGGTACGAGCAGTACTTC. This codes for CASSSRQGWYEQYF. The chain uses TRBV5-1 and TRBJ2-7; 7 nucleotides match TRBD1. CDR1 is SGHRS, CDR2 YFSETQ, per germline. The CDR3 loop spans 14 amino acids. With 4 bases clipped from V and 4 bases from J, the junction kept 8 bases outside the gene matches.

A few counts support this clone. V is TRBV15 and J is TRBJ2-7; D perhaps matches TRBD2 (6 bases). This CDR3 contains 12 residues. V gave up 5 bases and J gave up 2 bases, with 7 bases separating them. From germline, CDR1 is LNHNV and CDR2 YYDKDF (reference sequence). The CDR3 coding sequence is TGTGCCACCAGCGGGGGGACCTACGAGCAGTACTTC. It encodes CATSGGTYEQYF.

The chain links TRBV24-1 to TRBJ2-5; 8 bases match TRBD1. The CDR3 is 14 amino acids. V dropped 5 bases and J dropped 5; count of bases not matched to a gene: 6. Germline V gives CDR1 KGHDR, CDR2 SFDVKD. The CDR3 coding sequence is TGTGCCACCAGTGTCCAGGGGGCGGAGGAGACCCAGTACTTC. Amino acid sequence: CATSVQGAEETQYF.

This sequence joins TRBV4-1 and TRBJ2-3, with TRBD2 identical over 9 bases. V gave up 2 bases and J gave up 2 bases; unmatched junction bases: 5. The CDR3 runs 16 residues. Looked up from germline, CDR1 is MGHRA and CDR2 is YSYEKL. Written as DNA, the CDR3 is TGCGCCAGCAGCCAATTACTAGCGGGTCTCACAGATACGCAGTATTTT. Protein sequence: CASSQLLAGLTDTQYF.

The chain employs TRBV15 and TRBJ2-7; 13 bases align to TRBD2. This CDR3 has 12 residues. Per the germline V gene, CDR1 is LNHNV and CDR2 is YYDKDF (reference sequence). The J segment lost 12 bases and the V segment lost 5 bases, leaving 4 bases of the junction unmatched. CDR3 sequence reads: CATSGTSGKRYF. DNA for the CDR3: TGTGCCACCAGCGGGACTAGCGGGAAGCGGTACTTC.

The chain employs TRBV7-9 and TRBJ2-7, with D perhaps TRBD2 (6 bases). Trimming removed 7 bases at V and 2 bases at J, with 18 bases between. CDR3 length: 15 amino acids. The germline CDR1 and CDR2 sequences are SEHNR and FQNEAQ (reference sequence). The CDR3 DNA is TGTGCCAGCACCCTGGAGGGAAAAGGGACCTACGAGCAGTACTTC. Translation: CASTLEGKGTYEQYF.

The chain uses TRBV9 and TRBJ2-3; maybe TRBD2 (6 bases). V lost 0 bases and J 6 bases, leaving 14 bases between the germline ends. This CDR3 is built from 15 residues. The germline V gene encodes CDR1 SGDLS and CDR2 YYNGEE. The CDR3 protein is CASSVAGLGPDTQYF. The CDR3 DNA sequence: TGTGCCAGCAGCGTAGCGGGACTGGGGCCTGATACGCAGTATTTT.